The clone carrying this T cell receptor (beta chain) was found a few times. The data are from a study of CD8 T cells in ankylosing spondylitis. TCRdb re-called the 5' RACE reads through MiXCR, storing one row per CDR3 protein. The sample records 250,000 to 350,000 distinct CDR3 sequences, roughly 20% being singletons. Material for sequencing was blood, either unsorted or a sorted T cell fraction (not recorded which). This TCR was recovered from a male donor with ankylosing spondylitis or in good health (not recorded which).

The CDR3 spells CASSQAGTRWPQHF. CDR3 nucleotide sequence: TGTGCCAGCAGCCAAGCGGGGACCCGTTGGCCCCAGCATTTT. The chain combines TRBV3-1 with TRBJ1-5, with D tentatively TRBD1 (5 bases). V shed 1 base and J shed 9 bases, with 13 bases lying between them. Germline V CDR1 and CDR2: LGHDT, YNNKEL (reference sequence). This CDR3 region has 14 residues.